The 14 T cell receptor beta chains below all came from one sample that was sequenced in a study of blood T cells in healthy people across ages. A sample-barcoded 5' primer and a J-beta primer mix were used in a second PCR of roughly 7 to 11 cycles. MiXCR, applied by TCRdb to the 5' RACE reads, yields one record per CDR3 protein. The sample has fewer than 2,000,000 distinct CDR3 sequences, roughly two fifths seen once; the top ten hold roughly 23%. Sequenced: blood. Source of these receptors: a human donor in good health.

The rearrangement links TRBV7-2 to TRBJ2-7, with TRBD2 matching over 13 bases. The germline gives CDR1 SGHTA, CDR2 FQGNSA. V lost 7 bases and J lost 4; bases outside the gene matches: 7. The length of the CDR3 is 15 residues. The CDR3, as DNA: TGTGCCAGCACCTTGACTAGCGGGGGGCCTTACGAGCAGTACTTC. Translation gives CASTLTSGGPYEQYF. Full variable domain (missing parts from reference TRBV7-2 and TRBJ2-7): GAGVSQSPSNKVTEKGKDVELRCDPISGHTALYWYRQSLGQGLEFLIYFQGNSAPDKSGLPSDRFSAERTGGSVSTLTIQRTQQEDSAVYLCASTLTSGGPYEQYFGPGTRLTVT.

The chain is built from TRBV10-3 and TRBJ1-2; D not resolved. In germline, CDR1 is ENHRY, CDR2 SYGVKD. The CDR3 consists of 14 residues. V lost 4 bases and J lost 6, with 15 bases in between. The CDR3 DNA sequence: TGTGCCATCAGTGGTGTCCATTCGATGGATGGCTACACCTTC. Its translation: CAISGVHSMDGYTF.

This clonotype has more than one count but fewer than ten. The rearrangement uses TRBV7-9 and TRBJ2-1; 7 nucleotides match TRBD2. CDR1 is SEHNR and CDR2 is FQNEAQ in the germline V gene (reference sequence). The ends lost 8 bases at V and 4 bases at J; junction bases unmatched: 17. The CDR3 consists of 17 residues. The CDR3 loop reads CASGPKLGGEMYNEQFF. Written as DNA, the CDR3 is TGTGCCAGCGGCCCGAAGCTTGGGGGGGAAATGTACAATGAGCAGTTCTTC.

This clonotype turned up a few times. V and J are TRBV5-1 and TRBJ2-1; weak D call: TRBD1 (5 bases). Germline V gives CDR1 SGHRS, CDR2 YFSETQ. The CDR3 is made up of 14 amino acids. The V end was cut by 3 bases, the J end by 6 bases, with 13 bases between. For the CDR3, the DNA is TGCGCCAGCAGCTCGATAGGGGTGAGCAATGAGCAGTTCTTC. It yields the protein CASSSIGVSNEQFF.

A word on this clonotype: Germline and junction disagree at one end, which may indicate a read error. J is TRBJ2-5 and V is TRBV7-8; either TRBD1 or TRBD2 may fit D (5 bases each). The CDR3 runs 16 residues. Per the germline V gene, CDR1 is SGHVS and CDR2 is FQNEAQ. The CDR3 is CASSSRGGTSQETQYF. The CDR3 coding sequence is TGTGCTAGCAGCTCCCGTGGGGGTACCTCCCAAGAGACCCAGTACTTC.

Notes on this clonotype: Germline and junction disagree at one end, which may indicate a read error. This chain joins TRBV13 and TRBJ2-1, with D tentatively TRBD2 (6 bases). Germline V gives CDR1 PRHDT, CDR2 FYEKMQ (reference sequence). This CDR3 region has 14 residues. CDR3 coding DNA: TGTGCCGGCAGCTCGAGACTAGGGTTCAATGAGCAGTTCTTC. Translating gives CAGSSRLGFNEQFF.

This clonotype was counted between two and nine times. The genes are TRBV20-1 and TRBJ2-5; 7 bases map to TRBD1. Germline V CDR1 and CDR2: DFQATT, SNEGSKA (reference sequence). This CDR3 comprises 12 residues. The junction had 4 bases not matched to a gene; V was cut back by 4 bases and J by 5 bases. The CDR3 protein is CSAIDRAETQYF. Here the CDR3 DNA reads TGCAGTGCTATAGACAGGGCTGAGACCCAGTACTTC.

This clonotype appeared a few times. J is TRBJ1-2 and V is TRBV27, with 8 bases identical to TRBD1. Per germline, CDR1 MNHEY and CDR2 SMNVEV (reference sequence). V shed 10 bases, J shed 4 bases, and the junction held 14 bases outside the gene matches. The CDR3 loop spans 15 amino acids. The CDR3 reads CATASWDRRSYGYTF. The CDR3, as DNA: TGTGCCACCGCCTCCTGGGACAGGCGGAGCTATGGCTACACCTTC.

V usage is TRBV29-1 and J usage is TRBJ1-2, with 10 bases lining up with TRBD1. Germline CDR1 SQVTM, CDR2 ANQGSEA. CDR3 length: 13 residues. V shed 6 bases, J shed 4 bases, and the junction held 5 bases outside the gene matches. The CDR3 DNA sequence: TGCAGCGTCCGGGACAGGGGATTCTATGGCTACACCTTC. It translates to CSVRDRGFYGYTF. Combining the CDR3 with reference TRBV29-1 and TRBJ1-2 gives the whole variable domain SAVISQKPSRDICQRGTSLTIQCQVDSQVTMMFWYRQQPGQSLTLIATANQGSEATYESGFVIDKFPISRPNLTFSTLTVSNMSPEDSSIYLCSVRDRGFYGYTFGSGTRLTVV.

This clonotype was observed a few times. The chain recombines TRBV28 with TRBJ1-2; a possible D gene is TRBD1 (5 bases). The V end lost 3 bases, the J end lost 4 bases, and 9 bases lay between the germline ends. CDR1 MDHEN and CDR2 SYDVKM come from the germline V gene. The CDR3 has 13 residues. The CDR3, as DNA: TGTGCCAGCAGTTTCAAGGGACCCTATGGCTACACCTTC. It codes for CASSFKGPYGYTF.

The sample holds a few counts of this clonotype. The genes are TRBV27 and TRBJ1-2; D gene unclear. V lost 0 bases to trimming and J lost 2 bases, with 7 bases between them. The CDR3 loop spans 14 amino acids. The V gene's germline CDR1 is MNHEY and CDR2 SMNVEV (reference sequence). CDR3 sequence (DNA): TGTGCCAGCAGTTTATCGGACGAGAACTATGGCTACACCTTC. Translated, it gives CASSLSDENYGYTF.

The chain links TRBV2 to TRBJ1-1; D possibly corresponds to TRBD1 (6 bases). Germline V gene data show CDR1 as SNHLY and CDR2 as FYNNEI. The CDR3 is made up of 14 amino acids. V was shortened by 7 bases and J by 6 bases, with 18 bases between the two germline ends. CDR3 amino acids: CASTMRGGGSEAFF. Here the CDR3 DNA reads TGTGCCAGCACTATGAGGGGGGGAGGCTCTGAAGCTTTCTTT.

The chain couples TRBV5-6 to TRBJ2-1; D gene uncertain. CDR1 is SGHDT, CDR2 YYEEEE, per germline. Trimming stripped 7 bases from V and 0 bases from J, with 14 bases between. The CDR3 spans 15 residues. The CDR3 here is CASGLDGSSYNEQFF. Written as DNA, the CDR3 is TGTGCCAGCGGGTTGGACGGTAGCTCCTACAATGAGCAGTTCTTC.

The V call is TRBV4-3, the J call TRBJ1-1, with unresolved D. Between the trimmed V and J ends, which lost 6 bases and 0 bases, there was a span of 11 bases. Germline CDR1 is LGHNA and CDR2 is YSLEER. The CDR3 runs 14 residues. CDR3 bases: TGCGCCAGCAGGGGGAGTAGGTTGAACACTGAAGCTTTCTTT. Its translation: CASRGSRLNTEAFF.